This paragraph reports one T cell receptor (beta chain). Germline lookup yields CDR1 DFQATT and CDR2 SNEGSKA (reference sequence). Germline trimming cut 6 bases from V and 4 bases from J; bases unmatched to any gene: 5. The CDR3 covers 13 residues. This specimen comes from a study of Graves' ophthalmopathy and Graves' hyperthyroidism. Amplified TCR beta CDR3 regions were obtained using RNA transcripts as template. Investigators did first-round RT-PCR with HTBI primers, then second-round multiplex PCR. TCRdb ran MiXCR on the multiplex PCR reads and lists one entry per CDR3 protein. The table has hundreds of thousands of distinct CDR3 sequences, roughly 41% seen once.

This TCR derives from an adult man with Graves' ophthalmopathy. The sample consisted of peripheral blood. The chain recombines TRBV20-1 with TRBJ2-5, with TRBD1 matching over 10 bases. CDR3 in DNA: TGCAGTGCCGAAGGGACAGGGGCAGAGACCCAGTACTTC. This encodes CSAEGTGAETQYF.